This TCR beta chain originates from a study of STAT5B mutations in CD4+ large granular lymphocyte leukemia. Study-level information: Anti-CD4 microbead selection came after CD8+ cell depletion in cryopreserved samples.

The CDR3 has 17 amino acids. V lost 4 bases to trimming and J lost 1 base, with 18 bases between them. Germline lookup yields CDR1 SGHNT and CDR2 YYREEE (reference sequence). As originally analysed: Lowest detectable productive clonotype frequency was 2.59 x 10-5. This table comes from immunoSEQ multiplex PCR, and its TCRdb copy is limited to in-frame clones, with some not included. The V and J calls and clone size were taken over from that table, and D and trimming were inferred from the DNA. Found here are 8,000 or so clones, roughly 90% of them singletons; the top ten hold approximately 49%. Sequencing was carried out using PBMCs. The sequence came from a woman aged 65 to 85 with CD4+ T-cell large granular lymphocyte leukemia. The genes are TRBV5-4 and TRBJ2-4, with D possibly being TRBD2 (5 bases). In DNA form, the CDR3 reads TGTGCCAGCAGCCCTTCGACTCCCGAGGGCGCCAAAAACATTCAGTACTTC. As protein: CASSPSTPEGAKNIQYF.